A single sample gave rise to the 10 T cell receptor beta chains below, sequenced in a study of blood T cell repertoires in COVID-19. The protocol was immunoSEQ multiplex PCR, while the TCRdb copy is restricted to in-frame clones and leaves out a portion. The table lists approximately 210,000 clones, around 90% of them singletons. The sample consisted of peripheral blood. These receptors were taken from a man aged 18 to 29 with active or convalescent COVID-19.

The V gene is TRBV28, the J gene TRBJ2-3; 7 nucleotides match TRBD1. CDR1 is MDHEN and CDR2 is SYDVKM in the germline V gene. With V trimmed by 5 bases and J by 2 bases, 4 bases remained unmatched. The CDR3 has 14 residues. DNA of the CDR3: TGTGCCAGCAGTACTACAGGGGACACAGATACGCAGTATTTT. Translation gives CASSTTGDTDTQYF.

The chain combines TRBV5-1 with TRBJ2-7; 10 positions match TRBD1. This CDR3 contains 16 residues. Germline lookup yields CDR1 SGHRS and CDR2 YFSETQ. V was pared by 0 bases and J by 2 bases, with 5 bases of the junction left unmatched. The CDR3 spells CASSLASDRGTYEQYF. The DNA of the CDR3 is TGCGCCAGCAGCTTGGCCTCGGACAGGGGGACCTACGAGCAGTACTTC.

The V and J genes are TRBV6-4 and TRBJ1-2; D might be TRBD1 (5 bases). With 0 bases removed from V and 4 bases from J, the gap between germline ends came to 12 bases. The CDR3 is 15 amino acids. Germline V lookup: CDR1 MRHNA, CDR2 SNTAGT. The CDR3 region has the DNA TGTGCCAGCAGTGACTCGGGGCAGGCGACCTATGGCTACACCTTC. Protein sequence: CASSDSGQATYGYTF.

The J gene is TRBJ1-2, the V gene TRBV5-5; D remains ambiguous. The CDR3 loop spans 14 amino acids. From germline, CDR1 is SGHKS and CDR2 YYEKEE (reference sequence). Trimming stripped 2 bases from V and 4 bases from J, with 12 bases between. CDR3 coding DNA: TGTGCCAGCAGCTTTAACCCAGGCTTCTATGGCTACACCTTC. It encodes CASSFNPGFYGYTF.

This chain connects TRBV7-3 to TRBJ2-5; D is possibly TRBD2 (7 bases). This CDR3 has 15 amino acids. The V gene lost 5 bases and the J gene lost 4 bases, with 17 bases spanning the gap. CDR1 SGHTA and CDR2 FQGTGA come from the germline V gene. CDR3 DNA sequence: TGTGCCAGCAGCCTCCATAGGGGGGGCGGAGAGACCCAGTACTTC. Its protein is CASSLHRGGGETQYF.

As for this clone: The sample has other DNA sequences that encode this CDR3 too. This chain links TRBV12-3 or TRBV12-4 with TRBJ1-5; no reliable D call. The CDR3 contains 13 residues. V was clipped by 5 bases and J by 0 bases, with 5 bases between them. CDR3 nucleotides: TGTGCCAGCAGTCTAAATAGCAATCAGCCCCAGCATTTT. Translation gives CASSLNSNQPQHF.

The V and J genes are TRBV5-6 and TRBJ1-5; D possibly corresponds to TRBD1 (5 bases). The CDR3 runs 14 residues. From germline, CDR1 is SGHDT and CDR2 YYEEEE. Between the trimmed V and J ends, which lost 1 base and 0 bases, there was a span of 5 bases. CDR3 region: CASSLTGSNQPQHF. DNA for the CDR3: TGTGCCAGCAGCTTGACAGGTAGCAATCAGCCCCAGCATTTT.

This chain joins TRBV6-5 and TRBJ1-2; the D gene is possibly TRBD1 (6 bases). Trimming shortened V by 6 bases and J by 2 bases, and 10 bases separated the two germline ends. Germline V gene data show CDR1 as MNHEY and CDR2 as SVGAGI. This CDR3 has 13 residues. This CDR3 reads CASRLTGNYGYTF. CDR3 coding DNA: TGTGCCAGCAGACTCACAGGGAACTATGGCTACACCTTC.

The table lists this clone with a few counts. This chain connects TRBV5-1 to TRBJ2-5; no reliable D call. The CDR3 contains 15 residues. V was trimmed by 1 base and J by 5 bases, leaving 15 bases between them. Germline-derived CDR1 and CDR2 are SGHRS and YFSETQ. In nucleotides, the CDR3 is TGCGCCAGCAGCTTGAGACCAACCGCGGTGGAGACCCAGTACTTC. This sequence encodes CASSLRPTAVETQYF.

CDR3 residues: CASSYSSGRARGELFF. The CDR3 bases are TGTGCCAGCAGTTACTCGAGCGGGAGGGCCAGGGGGGAGCTGTTTTTT. V gene TRBV6-2 or TRBV6-3 combines with J gene TRBJ2-2; 10 bases line up with TRBD2. The germline V gene has CDR1 MNHEY and CDR2 SVGEGT. The CDR3 contains 16 residues. V shed 0 bases and J 8 bases; nucleotides not matched to a gene: 6.